The present TCR beta chain was sequenced within a study of T-cell memory formation after mild COVID-19. Study overall: Largely, the TCR clusters proved donor specific. Study-wide findings and caveats: Among clones contracting day 15 to 85, CD4/CD8 was balanced, whereas later expanders leaned CD4+.

Trimming took 3 bases from V and 6 from J, leaving 26 bases between them. This CDR3 spans 17 amino acids. CDR1 and CDR2 (germline): SQVTM, ANQGSEA. Constant-segment primers were used for 5'RACE, and the resulting TCR alpha and TCR beta cDNA libraries carried sample barcodes and UMIs. Each CDR3 protein is one row after TCRdb ran MiXCR on the 5' RACE reads. This table has about 190,000 distinct CDR3 sequences, 27% appearing once. This clonotype was found once. Its specificity is not known. The chain couples TRBV29-1 to TRBJ1-2; the D gene is possibly TRBD1 (6 bases). Material: PBMCs or a T cell subset sorted from them (not recorded which). This TCR was sampled from an adult woman who had mild COVID-19 (a few samples of this study predate the infection). Cell type and time point are not known. CDR3 amino acids: CSVEPERSGVWPDGYTF. The CDR3, as DNA: TGCAGCGTTGAGCCCGAACGATCAGGGGTTTGGCCCGATGGCTACACCTTC.